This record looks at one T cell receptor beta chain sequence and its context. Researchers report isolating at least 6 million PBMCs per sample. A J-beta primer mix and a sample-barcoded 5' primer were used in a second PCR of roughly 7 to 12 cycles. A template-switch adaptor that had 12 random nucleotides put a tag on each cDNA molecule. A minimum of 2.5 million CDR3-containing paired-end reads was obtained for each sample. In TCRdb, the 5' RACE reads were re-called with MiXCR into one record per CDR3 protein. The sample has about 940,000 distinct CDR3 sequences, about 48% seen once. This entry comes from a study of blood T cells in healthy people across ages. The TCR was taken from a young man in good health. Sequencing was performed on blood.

CDR3 region: CSAFSGGVGDTQYF. CDR3 DNA sequence: TGCAGTGCTTTTAGCGGGGGAGTTGGAGATACGCAGTATTTT. This chain links TRBV20-1 with TRBJ2-3; TRBD2 matches at 9 bases. Germline CDR1 is DFQATT and CDR2 is SNEGSKA (reference sequence). This CDR3 is built from 14 residues. V gave up 5 bases and J gave up 5 bases; unmatched junction bases: 8.